The rows below give T cell receptor beta chains drawn from one sample of a study of cytomegalovirus exposure and HLA in healthy donors. Here immunoSEQ multiplex PCR was the method, and the copy in TCRdb shows in-frame clones only, minus some. This table has approximately 90,000 clones, around 70% appearing once. The sequenced sample was PBMCs. All receptors come from a woman between 50 and 59 years old in good health and CMV-seropositive. The CDR3 runs from the conserved cysteine through the conserved F or W. D genes are given only for firm matches. Part of the rows lack a size; the others show once, few, many or a class for expanded clones.

d_call,clone_size,v_call,j_call,cdr3_aa,cdr3_nt
TRBD1,NA,TRBV6-5,TRBJ1-1,CASRLDREGEAFF,TGTGCCAGCAGACTGGACAGGGAGGGTGAAGCTTTCTTT
TRBD2,NA,TRBV9,TRBJ2-5,CASSVAGGEETQYF,TGTGCCAGCAGCGTAGCGGGAGGCGAAGAGACCCAGTACTTC
NA,NA,TRBV5-1,TRBJ2-5,CASSPRLRGQETQYF,TGCGCCAGCAGCCCGCGTTTACGGGGACAAGAGACCCAGTACTTC
NA,NA,TRBV6-5,TRBJ2-5,CASSGRGFSETQYF,TGTGCCAGCAGTGGCAGGGGATTTTCGGAGACCCAGTACTTC
TRBD1,few,TRBV18,TRBJ2-2,CASALTGGYGELFF,TGTGCCAGCGCGCTGACAGGGGGATACGGGGAGCTGTTTTTT
NA,many,TRBV19,TRBJ2-2,CASRSESTGELFF,TGTGCCAGTCGATCGGAGAGTACCGGGGAGCTGTTTTTT
TRBD2,NA,TRBV5-4,TRBJ2-3,CASSPQGLAGGSGTDTQYF,TGTGCCAGCAGCCCCCAGGGACTAGCGGGAGGTAGTGGCACAGATACGCAGTATTTT
NA,NA,TRBV30,TRBJ1-2,CAWSVRATRLPERGLERGYTF,TGTGCCTGGAGTGTCAGAGCTACACGTCTTCCTGAGCGGGGCCTAGAACGCGGCTACACCTTC
NA,few,TRBV2,TRBJ2-4,CASSESRGGLVQYF,TGTGCCAGCAGTGAAAGCCGTGGGGGGTTAGTTCAGTACTTC
NA,NA,TRBV5-1,TRBJ1-1,CASSLYGGRTEAFF,TGCGCCAGCAGCTTGTACGGGGGGCGAACTGAAGCTTTCTTT
TRBD2,NA,TRBV11-2,TRBJ2-1,CASSFAGVGIF,TGTGCCAGCAGCTTCGCGGGAGTCGGGATCTTC
NA,few,TRBV6-1,TRBJ1-1,CASSDFREAFF,TGTGCCAGCAGTGACTTCCGTGAAGCTTTCTTT
TRBD2,NA,TRBV28,TRBJ2-5,CASSPAGGSSVYQETQYF,TGTGCCAGCAGTCCCGCCGGGGGGTCTAGCGTGTACCAAGAGACCCAGTACTTC
TRBD2,NA,TRBV6-6,TRBJ2-1,CASRDSGSSYNEQFF,TGTGCCAGCAGGGATAGCGGGAGCTCCTACAATGAGCAGTTCTTC
TRBD1,NA,TRBV9,TRBJ2-1,CASSVAPTGGPKNEQFF,TGTGCCAGCAGCGTCGCCCCAACAGGGGGCCCCAAGAATGAGCAGTTCTTC
TRBD2,NA,TRBV10-1,TRBJ2-7,CASSAGGSQYEQYF,TGCGCCAGCAGTGCGGGCGGGAGTCAATACGAGCAGTACTTC
NA,few,TRBV19,TRBJ2-2,CASSINTNTGELFF,TGTGCCAGTAGTATAAACACAAACACCGGGGAGCTGTTTTTT
NA,NA,TRBV4-2,TRBJ1-2,CASSQVSGFYGYTF,TGTGCCAGCAGCCAAGTTTCAGGATTCTATGGCTACACCTTC